A selection of T cell receptor beta chains follows, all from one sample in a study of a mutant IDH1 vaccine in newly diagnosed glioma. Libraries were prepared by immunoSEQ multiplex PCR; TCRdb keeps only in-frame clonotypes and omits some of them. The sample lists tens of thousands of clones, roughly four fifths occurring once. These receptors have no identified antigens. Sequenced material: PBMCs, taken from a glioma patient whose treatment included an IDH1 peptide vaccine. These receptors all come from a woman aged 45-60 years with glioma. Both conserved end residues are part of each CDR3. The D gene is left open where the match is weak. Part of the rows lack a size; the others show once, few, many or a class for expanded clones.

D gene	V gene	J gene	clone size	CDR3 protein	CDR3 DNA
-	TRBV7-9	TRBJ2-1	-	CASSSMGDFSYNEQFF	TGTGCCAGCAGCTCGATGGGGGACTTCTCCTACAATGAGCAGTTCTTC
-	TRBV5-1	TRBJ1-1	-	CASSLTTDLNTEAFF	TGCGCCAGCAGCCTCACGACAGATCTGAACACTGAAGCTTTCTTT
TRBD1	TRBV2	TRBJ2-3	-	CASSFRQGTDTQYF	TGTGCCAGCAGTTTCCGACAGGGAACAGATACGCAGTATTTT
TRBD1	TRBV5-6	TRBJ2-2	-	CASSPWAGGITGELFF	TGTGCCAGCAGCCCTTGGGCAGGGGGCATCACCGGGGAGCTGTTTTTT
TRBD2	TRBV7-8	TRBJ2-3	-	CASSLVAGGNTDTQYF	TGTGCCAGCAGCTTAGTAGCGGGCGGGAACACAGATACGCAGTATTTT
-	TRBV6-4	TRBJ1-1	-	CASSQRWGTEAFF	TGTGCCAGCAGCCAAAGATGGGGGACTGAAGCTTTCTTT
-	TRBV9	TRBJ1-1	-	CASSVGTGNTEAFF	TGTGCCAGCAGCGTAGGAACGGGGAACACTGAAGCTTTCTTT
TRBD1	TRBV29-1	TRBJ2-7	-	CSAGTDYEQYF	TGCAGCGCAGGGACAGACTACGAGCAGTACTTC
-	TRBV27	TRBJ1-2	-	CASGGGRFYGYTF	TGTGCCAGCGGAGGAGGACGGTTCTATGGCTACACCTTC
-	TRBV9	TRBJ2-7	once	CASSVGDTSSYEQYF	TGTGCCAGCAGCGTAGGAGATACAAGCTCCTACGAGCAGTACTTC
TRBD1	TRBV2	TRBJ2-7	once	CASRDSLYEQYF	TGTGCCAGCCGGGACAGCCTATACGAGCAGTACTTC
TRBD2	TRBV5-6	TRBJ2-1	once	CASSSGTRSVNEQFF	TGTGCCAGCAGCTCCGGGACTAGGAGCGTTAATGAGCAGTTCTTC
-	TRBV2	TRBJ1-1	-	CASTISGKNTEAFF	TGTGCCAGCACTATATCGGGGAAGAACACTGAAGCTTTCTTT
-	TRBV11-3	TRBJ1-1	-	CASSFSNSNTEAFF	TGTGCCAGCAGCTTTAGTAACAGCAACACTGAAGCTTTCTTT
-	TRBV29-1	TRBJ1-5	-	CSAGTVNQPQHF	TGCAGCGCAGGGACGGTGAATCAGCCCCAGCATTTT
-	TRBV9	TRBJ2-5	-	CASNRGTQETQYF	TGTGCCAGCAATAGGGGGACACAAGAGACCCAGTACTTC
-	TRBV12-5	TRBJ2-7	-	CASGLEGPTLYEQYF	TGTGCTAGTGGTTTGGAGGGACCGACCCTCTACGAGCAGTACTTC
-	TRBV14	TRBJ2-6	-	CASSQDRVVVSGANVLTF	TGTGCCAGCAGCCAAGACAGGGTGGTAGTTTCTGGGGCCAACGTCCTGACTTTC
-	TRBV11-1	TRBJ1-1	-	CASSPTGMNTEAFF	TGTGCCAGCAGCCCGACGGGGATGAACACTGAAGCTTTCTTT
-	TRBV5-4	TRBJ2-5	-	CASSTQVEGETQYF	TGTGCCAGCAGCACGCAGGTGGAAGGGGAGACCCAGTACTTC
-	TRBV6-6	TRBJ1-1	-	CASSFTGDAEAFF	TGTGCCAGCAGTTTTACGGGGGACGCTGAAGCTTTCTTT
-	TRBV10-1	TRBJ2-1	-	CASSRTQSSYNEQFF	TGCGCCAGCAGTCGGACTCAAAGCTCCTACAATGAGCAGTTCTTC
TRBD1	TRBV4-2	TRBJ1-1	once	CASSRQGTGTEAFF	TGTGCCAGCAGCCGACAGGGGACGGGCACTGAAGCTTTCTTT
TRBD1	TRBV19	TRBJ2-3	-	CASRTGGVDTQYF	TGTGCCAGCAGGACAGGGGGCGTAGATACGCAGTATTTT
TRBD1	TRBV9	TRBJ1-4	-	CASSVGGTGHNEKLFF	TGTGCCAGCAGCGTAGGAGGGACAGGTCATAATGAAAAACTGTTTTTT
-	TRBV5-1	TRBJ2-5	-	CASSLAGGSGETQYF	TGCGCCAGCAGCTTGGCCGGGGGTTCAGGGGAGACCCAGTACTTC
-	TRBV28	TRBJ1-1	once	CASSSPRAFF	TGTGCCAGCAGTTCCCCCCGAGCTTTCTTT
-	TRBV11-2	TRBJ2-7	-	CASSLGGGSIYEQYF	TGTGCCAGCAGCTTAGGTGGGGGGAGTATATACGAGCAGTACTTC
TRBD1	TRBV7-8	TRBJ1-3	-	CASSNRGHSGNTIYF	TGTGCCAGCAGCAACAGGGGCCACTCTGGAAACACCATATATTTT
-	TRBV5-1	TRBJ2-1	once	CASSASSYNEQFF	TGCGCCAGCAGCGCAAGCTCCTACAATGAGCAGTTCTTC
TRBD2	TRBV4-1	TRBJ2-1	few	CASSQGREGEQFF	TGCGCCAGCAGCCAGGGTAGGGAGGGTGAGCAGTTCTTC
TRBD2	TRBV30	TRBJ2-7	-	CAWGGEGIEQYF	TGTGCCTGGGGTGGGGAGGGTATCGAGCAGTACTTC
-	TRBV9	TRBJ1-1	-	CASSVEGPGGWGTEAFF	TGTGCCAGCAGCGTAGAAGGGCCCGGGGGTTGGGGCACTGAAGCTTTCTTT
-	TRBV7-8	TRBJ1-3	-	CASSLDARVGNTIYF	TGTGCCAGCAGCTTAGACGCCAGGGTAGGAAACACCATATATTTT
TRBD2	TRBV7-9	TRBJ2-7	-	CASSPGPSGGASEQYF	TGTGCCAGCAGCCCCGGACCTAGCGGGGGGGCCTCCGAGCAGTACTTC
TRBD1	TRBV27	TRBJ1-1	-	CASSLVRGNEAFF	TGTGCCAGCAGTTTGGTCAGGGGGAATGAAGCTTTCTTT